What follows are 29 T cell receptor beta chains derived from one specimen sequenced in a study of T-cell memory formation after mild COVID-19 (dated by TCRdb to the early 2020s). Libraries were prepared through 5' RACE. The run used an Illumina NovaSeq 6000. The public reads were run again by TCRdb, first through fastp at Q25 and then through MiXCR, and only productive beta chains were kept. Records with the same CDR3 protein are collapsed into one entry carrying the most frequent genes and DNA. The sample table lists roughly 130,000 distinct CDR3 sequences, about 5.9% of them with a count of one. Jointly, the top ten make up approximately 2.1% of the sample. The sequencing sample was made of PBMCs or a T cell subset sorted from them (not recorded which). These receptors originate from an adult woman who had mild COVID-19 (a few samples of this study predate the infection). The sample titles of this study are shuffled in the database, so cell type and time point are left out; the donor was told from shared clones.

This clonotype was picked up many times. This chain uses TRBV5-1 with TRBJ2-1; 9 nucleotides line up with TRBD1. The germline V gene has CDR1 SGHRS and CDR2 YFSETQ. The CDR3 is 14 amino acids. V gave up 0 bases and J gave up 7 bases; unmatched junction bases: 2. CDR3 coding DNA: TGCGCCAGCAGCTTGGTGACAGGGGGGAATGAGCAGTTCTTC. Its translation: CASSLVTGGNEQFF.

The V call is TRBV2, the J call TRBJ2-1; D is uncertain. From germline, CDR1 is SNHLY and CDR2 FYNNEI. The V and J ends lost 11 bases and 4 bases respectively, with 18 bases between them. The CDR3 runs 14 residues. For the CDR3, the DNA is TGTGCCGATGGTGACAAGGTCGTTTACAATGAGCAGTTCTTC. As protein: CADGDKVVYNEQFF.

The CDR3 DNA reads as TGTGCCAGCTCTCGTACTAGCGGGGTTCAATCCGATACGCAGTATTTT. It translates to CASSRTSGVQSDTQYF. The chain uses TRBV18 and TRBJ2-3; TRBD2 agrees at 10 bases. The V gene's germline CDR1 is KGHSH and CDR2 LQKENI. This CDR3 has 16 residues. Trimming at V came to 6 bases and at J to 6 bases, leaving 12 bases not matched to a gene.

With respect to this clonotype: A much larger clone lies a single base off, so this may be a read error. V gene TRBV7-2 combines with J gene TRBJ1-1; the D is unclear. CDR3 length: 13 residues. Trimming removed 2 bases at V and 1 base at J, with 5 bases between. CDR1 is SGHTA and CDR2 is FQGNSA in the germline V gene. CDR3 sequence reads: CASSLSQNTEAFF. The CDR3 DNA sequence: TGTGCCAGCAGCTTATCGCAGAACACTGAAGCTTTCTTT.

This clonotype was seen at least ten times. The chain has TRBV20-1 and TRBJ2-2; 9 bases fit TRBD2. The CDR3 consists of 15 residues. V was clipped by 2 bases and J by 5 bases; unmatched bases: 6. CDR1 DFQATT and CDR2 SNEGSKA come from the germline V gene (reference sequence). The CDR3 nucleotides read TGCAGTGCTAGAATAGCGGGAGTGGGGACCGGGGAGCTGTTTTTT. Residues: CSARIAGVGTGELFF.

This clonotype was recorded a few times. V gene TRBV20-1 combines with J gene TRBJ1-1; TRBD1 agrees at 9 bases. The CDR3 runs 15 residues. Germline CDR1 DFQATT, CDR2 SNEGSKA (reference sequence). V was clipped by 6 bases and J by 7 bases; unmatched bases: 15. The CDR3 DNA follows: TGCAGTGCCGAGCCCTACTCCGGGACAGGGTTTGAAGCTTTCTTT. Encoded protein: CSAEPYSGTGFEAFF.

V usage is TRBV30 and J usage is TRBJ1-5, with D maybe TRBD1 (5 bases). V was shortened by 2 bases and J by 2 bases, with 13 bases between the two germline ends. This CDR3 region has 15 residues. The germline gives CDR1 GTSNPN, CDR2 SVGIG (reference sequence). Here the CDR3 DNA reads TGTGCCTGGAGTCAAGGGGCCTCGCGCAATCAGCCCCAGCATTTT. Its translation: CAWSQGASRNQPQHF.

This clonotype was seen only a few times. The V gene is TRBV5-1, the J gene TRBJ2-1; 14 positions match TRBD2. CDR3 size: 17 residues. In germline, CDR1 is SGHRS, CDR2 YFSETQ. The V and J ends lost 2 bases and 6 bases, in that order; junction bases with no gene match: 7. CDR3 amino acids: CASSLGTSGSSINEQFF. For the CDR3, the DNA is TGCGCCAGCAGCTTAGGGACTAGCGGGAGTTCAATCAATGAGCAGTTCTTC.

This clonotype was picked up a small number of times. V is TRBV20-1 and J is TRBJ2-3, with 13 bases matching TRBD2. The CDR3 length is 15 residues. CDR1 is DFQATT and CDR2 is SNEGSKA in the germline V gene (reference sequence). V was pared by 0 bases and J by 4 bases, with 1 base of the junction left unmatched. The CDR3 spells CSARDGTSGADTQYF. The CDR3 nucleotides are TGCAGTGCTAGAGACGGGACTAGCGGGGCAGATACGCAGTATTTT.

This clonotype has just a few counts. This chain links TRBV18 with TRBJ2-2, with 7 bases that match TRBD1. V lost 3 bases to trimming and J lost 6 bases; unmatched junction nucleotides: 10. Germline V CDR1 and CDR2: KGHSH, LQKENI. The length of the CDR3 is 16 residues. The CDR3 DNA reads as TGTGCCAGCTCACCCATTCGGACAGGATCTCCCGGGGAGCTGTTTTTT. This sequence encodes CASSPIRTGSPGELFF.

In its sample, this clonotype was seen a few times. The rearrangement links TRBV5-1 to TRBJ2-5; the D call may be TRBD1 or TRBD2 (6 bases each). The CDR3 length is 16 residues. Deletions cut 3 bases from V and 4 bases from J, with 19 bases between. Germline lookup yields CDR1 SGHRS and CDR2 YFSETQ. The CDR3 sequence is CASSSGGLVGSETQYF. The CDR3 DNA sequence: TGCGCCAGCAGCTCCGGGGGCCTAGTGGGTTCAGAGACCCAGTACTTC.

In this sample, this clonotype turned up many times. The chain uses TRBV5-1 and TRBJ2-7; 10 bases map to TRBD1. Germline assignment: CDR1 SGHRS and CDR2 YFSETQ. The trim removed 5 bases at V and 7 bases at J, leaving 9 bases unmatched. This CDR3 is built from 14 residues. CDR3 nucleotide sequence: TGCGCCAGCAGTCCCCGACAGGGGGCGGGAGAGCAGTACTTC. Amino acid sequence: CASSPRQGAGEQYF. Drawing the rest from reference TRBV5-1 and TRBJ2-7, the complete variable domain is KAGVTQTPRYLIKTRGQQVTLSCSPISGHRSVSWYQQTPGQGLQFLFEYFSETQRNKGNFPGRFSGRQFSNSRSEMNVSTLELGDSALYLCASSPRQGAGEQYFGPGTRLTVT.

This clonotype was counted a few times. The chain joins TRBV7-9 to TRBJ1-1; no reliable D call. The V gene's germline CDR1 is SEHNR and CDR2 FQNEAQ (reference sequence). The V end was cut by 1 base, the J end by 4 bases, with 16 bases between. The CDR3 consists of 16 residues. CDR3 sequence: CASSLVLADPSTEAFF. DNA of the CDR3: TGTGCCAGCAGCTTAGTTCTGGCAGACCCATCCACTGAAGCTTTCTTT.

This clonotype was recorded at least ten times. This chain links TRBV7-2 with TRBJ2-5; D unclear. Trimming stripped 1 base from V and 1 base from J, with 13 bases between. Per germline, CDR1 SGHTA and CDR2 FQGNSA. The CDR3 runs to 16 residues. For the CDR3, the DNA is TGTGCCAGCAGCTTAGTTTTCCAGAGACTCCAAGAGACCCAGTACTTC. Its translation: CASSLVFQRLQETQYF.

The chain carries TRBV12-3 or TRBV12-4 and TRBJ1-3; D remains unclear. Trimming cost V 6 bases and J 0 bases, with 9 bases left between them. This CDR3 spans 14 amino acids. The DNA for the CDR3 is TGTGCCAGCAGCATACAGAGCTCTGGAAACACCATATATTTT. Its protein product is CASSIQSSGNTIYF.

This clonotype was counted many times. The CDR3 loop is CSVHQAGTGEETQYF. CDR3 sequence (DNA): TGCAGCGTCCATCAGGCCGGGACGGGGGAAGAGACCCAGTACTTC. The V and J genes are TRBV29-1 and TRBJ2-5; D perhaps matches TRBD2 (6 bases). V lost 6 bases and J 3 bases, leaving 20 bases between the germline ends. CDR1 and CDR2 from the germline V gene are SQVTM and ANQGSEA. The CDR3 totals 15 residues.

This chain links TRBV5-1 with TRBJ1-6, with D possibly TRBD1 on 6 matching bases. The CDR3 is 14 residues long. Trimming left V 4 bases short and J 7 bases short, with 12 bases between. Germline V gives CDR1 SGHRS, CDR2 YFSETQ. Here the CDR3 DNA reads TGCGCCAGCAGCCGGGACATCAGGAATTCACCCCTCCACTTT. It translates to CASSRDIRNSPLHF.

This clonotype was seen only a few times. CDR3 coding DNA: TGTGCCAGCAGCCAAGTTCTCTCTGGAAACACCATATATTTT. Translating it yields CASSQVLSGNTIYF. The chain links TRBV3-1 to TRBJ1-3; D is undetermined. The CDR3 consists of 14 residues. Trimming left V 1 base short and J 0 bases short, with 4 bases between. Germline V gene lookup returns CDR1 LGHDT and CDR2 YNNKEL (reference sequence).

The gene calls are TRBV5-5 and TRBJ2-1, with 16 bases fitting TRBD2. Trimming removed 0 bases from V and 7 bases from J; junction bases left unmatched: 4. The length of the CDR3 is 17 residues. Looked up from germline, CDR1 is SGHKS and CDR2 is YYEKEE (reference sequence). The CDR3 coding sequence is TGTGCCAGCAGCTTGGGGGGACTAGCGGGAGGGCCAAATGAGCAGTTCTTC. As protein: CASSLGGLAGGPNEQFF.

There are a few counts of this clonotype. The V and J genes are TRBV11-2 and TRBJ2-3, with D maybe TRBD1 (6 bases). Looked up from germline, CDR1 is SGHAT and CDR2 is FQNNGV. The CDR3 spans 16 residues. The V and J ends lost 5 bases and 5 bases respectively, with 20 bases between them. DNA of the CDR3: TGTGCCAGCAGCCAGCCGGGACAAATTGTTGGAGATACGCAGTATTTT. It translates to CASSQPGQIVGDTQYF.

This clonotype was found many times. The J gene is TRBJ2-3, the V gene TRBV9, with D possibly TRBD2 on 6 matching bases. Germline V gives CDR1 SGDLS, CDR2 YYNGEE. The ends were cut back, 3 bases at V and 2 bases at J, with 16 bases in the middle. CDR3 length: 16 residues. This chain's CDR3 is CASSDVADFSTDTQYF. CDR3 bases: TGTGCCAGCAGCGATGTAGCGGACTTTTCCACAGATACGCAGTATTTT.

The chain employs TRBV20-1 and TRBJ2-3; D tentatively reads TRBD1 or TRBD2 (5 bases each). Deletions cut 3 bases from V and 0 bases from J, with 13 bases between. This CDR3 is built from 15 residues. Germline V gives CDR1 DFQATT, CDR2 SNEGSKA (reference sequence). The CDR3 DNA follows: TGCAGTGCTAGGGCCCCGGGACGGAGCACAGATACGCAGTATTTT. This codes for CSARAPGRSTDTQYF.

The chain combines TRBV15 with TRBJ2-1; TRBD2 agrees at 12 bases. This CDR3 has 15 residues. Germline CDR1 and CDR2: LNHNV and YYDKDF (reference sequence). V lost 1 base and J lost 7; bases outside the gene matches: 2. The CDR3 nucleotides are TGTGCCACCAGCAGAGTTGGACTAGCGGGAAATGAGCAGTTCTTC. Amino acids: CATSRVGLAGNEQFF.

The chain is built from TRBV18 and TRBJ1-1; D call uncertain. The CDR3 spans 15 residues. V lost 3 bases and J 0 bases, leaving 11 bases between the germline ends. Looked up from germline, CDR1 is KGHSH and CDR2 is LQKENI. CDR3 bases: TGTGCCAGCTCACCGACTCTTACCCTGAACACTGAAGCTTTCTTT. Translation: CASSPTLTLNTEAFF.

This clonotype appeared many times. The genes are TRBV20-1 and TRBJ2-3, with D maybe TRBD1 (6 bases). Germline V gene data show CDR1 as DFQATT and CDR2 as SNEGSKA (reference sequence). The CDR3 sequence is 14 residues long. CDR3 DNA sequence: TGCACCCCGGCTCGTTCAGGTGGGACAAATACGCAGTATTTT. It codes for CTPARSGGTNTQYF.

This sequence joins TRBV5-6 and TRBJ2-2; TRBD1 might be the D (6 bases). Germline-derived CDR1 and CDR2 are SGHDT and YYEEEE. This CDR3 contains 15 residues. Trimming cost V 4 bases and J 1 base, with 11 bases left between them. CDR3 sequence: CASSRGTRNTGELFF. CDR3 DNA: TGTGCCAGCAGCAGGGGGACACGGAACACCGGGGAGCTGTTTTTT.

The chain carries TRBV29-1 and TRBJ2-7; maybe TRBD2 (7 bases). V was shortened by 4 bases and J by 1 base, with 20 bases between the two germline ends. Germline CDR1 reads SQVTM; CDR2 reads ANQGSEA. This CDR3 spans 16 amino acids. The chain's CDR3 is CSVAPEGGSTSYEQYF. The CDR3 coding sequence is TGCAGCGTTGCTCCTGAGGGGGGGTCCACATCCTACGAGCAGTACTTC.

This clonotype was seen at least ten times. The chain combines TRBV10-3 with TRBJ2-7; D is perhaps TRBD1 (7 bases). CDR3 size: 15 residues. The V gene lost 6 bases and the J gene lost 4 bases, with 19 bases spanning the gap. Germline-derived CDR1 and CDR2 are ENHRY and SYGVKD. The CDR3 sequence: CAISPRGQGGYEQYF. CDR3 sequence (DNA): TGTGCCATCAGCCCGAGAGGGCAGGGGGGATACGAGCAGTACTTC.

This clonotype was observed a handful of times. The V gene is TRBV12-3 or TRBV12-4, the J gene TRBJ2-1; 8 bases fit TRBD2. This CDR3 comprises 16 residues. The junction had 4 bases not matched to a gene; V was cut back by 3 bases and J by 0 bases. CDR3 sequence reads: CASSFTSGTSYNEQFF. The CDR3 bases are TGTGCCAGCAGTTTTACTAGCGGAACCTCCTACAATGAGCAGTTCTTC.